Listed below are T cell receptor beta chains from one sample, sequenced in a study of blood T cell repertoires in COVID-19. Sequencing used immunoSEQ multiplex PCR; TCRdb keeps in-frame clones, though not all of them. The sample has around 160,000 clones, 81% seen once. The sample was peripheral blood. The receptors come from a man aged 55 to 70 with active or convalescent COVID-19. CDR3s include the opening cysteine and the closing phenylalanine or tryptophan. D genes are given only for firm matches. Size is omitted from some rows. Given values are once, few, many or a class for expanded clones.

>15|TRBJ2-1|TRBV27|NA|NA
CASSLGPRSRHEQFF
TGTGCCAGCAGTTTGGGCCCTCGTTCTCGTCATGAGCAGTTCTTC
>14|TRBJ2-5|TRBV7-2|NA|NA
CASSSSGGPMTQYF
TGTGCCAGCAGCTCGTCAGGAGGCCCGATGACCCAGTACTTC
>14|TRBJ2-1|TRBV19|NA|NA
CASSMGLYDNEQFF
TGTGCCAGTAGTATGGGACTCTACGACAATGAGCAGTTCTTC
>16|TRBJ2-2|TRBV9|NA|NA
CASSVGSGANTGELFF
TGTGCCAGCAGCGTAGGGTCAGGGGCGAACACCGGGGAGCTGTTTTTT
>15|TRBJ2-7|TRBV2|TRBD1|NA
CASSDLGTVSYEQYF
TGTGCCAGCAGTGATCTAGGGACAGTCTCCTACGAGCAGTACTTC
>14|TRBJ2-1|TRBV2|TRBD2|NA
CASSGLAAYNEQFF
TGTGCCAGCAGCGGACTAGCGGCCTACAATGAGCAGTTCTTC
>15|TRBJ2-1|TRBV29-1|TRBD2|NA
CSALPSGGAYNEQFF
TGCAGCGCCCTTCCTAGCGGGGGGGCCTACAATGAGCAGTTCTTC
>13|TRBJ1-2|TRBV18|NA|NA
CASSQAGSYGYTF
TGTGCCAGCTCACAGGCGGGGAGCTATGGCTACACCTTC
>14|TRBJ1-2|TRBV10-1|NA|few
CASSESGAGQPTTF
TGCGCCAGCAGTGAGTCGGGGGCAGGACAGCCTACCACCTTC
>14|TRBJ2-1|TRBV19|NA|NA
CASSADRYGDEQFF
TGTGCCAGTAGTGCTGACAGGTACGGGGATGAGCAGTTCTTC
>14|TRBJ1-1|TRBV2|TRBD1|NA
CASRQGQEVLKAFF
TGTGCCAGCAGGCAGGGACAGGAGGTACTGAAAGCTTTCTTT
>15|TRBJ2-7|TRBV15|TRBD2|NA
CATSTRTSGSNEQYF
TGTGCCACCAGCACCAGGACTAGCGGGAGTAACGAGCAGTACTTC
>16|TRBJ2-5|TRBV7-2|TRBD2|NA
CASSGKGLAGGETQYF
TGTGCCAGCAGCGGGAAGGGACTAGCGGGAGGGGAGACCCAGTACTTC
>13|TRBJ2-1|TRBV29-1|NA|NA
CSVEGYRVNEQFF
TGCAGCGTTGAAGGGTACCGGGTTAATGAGCAGTTCTTC